This T cell receptor beta chain was captured by sequencing in a study of Ad26.COV2.S vaccination and SARS-CoV-2 variants. Overall study findings and caveats: From the TCR breadth and depth analyses, total T cell responses may have been underestimated.

As concerns this clone: Its specificity is not known.

The sample's treatment: some 20 received Ad26.COV2.S at low or high dose, single or two shots; 5 received placebo; per-sample allocation not given. The samples date from day 63 after the first vaccine or placebo injection. Produced via immunoSEQ multiplex PCR; TCRdb's table is partial and in-frame only. The data contain 380,000 or so clones, 85% to 90% of them seen just once; the ten biggest clones take up under 6%. Per germline, CDR1 MNHEY and CDR2 SVGEGT. The CDR3 is 18 residues long. With 2 bases clipped from V and 2 bases from J, the junction kept 12 bases outside the gene matches. The sequences come from peripheral blood, collected in a trial of Ad26.COV2.S vaccine versus placebo. This rearrangement joins TRBV6-2 or TRBV6-3 to TRBJ2-3; 8 bases fit TRBD2. The clonotype originates from a person aged 18-60 years who received the Ad26.COV2.S COVID-19 vaccine or a placebo. The CDR3 DNA is TGTGCCAGCAGTTACAGCCCGCGGGGACTAGAAAACACAGATACGCAGTATTTT. Translating it yields CASSYSPRGLENTDTQYF.